These 22 T cell receptor beta chains were all obtained from the same sample, sequenced in a study of blood T cell repertoires in COVID-19. The assay was immunoSEQ multiplex PCR, and TCRdb's table has in-frame clones only and misses some. The data show hundreds of thousands of clones, with around 89% seen just once and 0.95% to 1.2% held by the top ten. The sequenced sample consisted of PBMCs or T cells enriched from blood (not recorded which). All receptors come from a young man who had recovered from COVID-19.

The genes are TRBV9 and TRBJ2-1; TRBD2 might be the D (6 bases). Germline CDR1 reads SGDLS; CDR2 reads YYNGEE. Trimming removed 0 bases at V and 1 base at J, with 8 bases between. The CDR3 spans 15 residues. CDR3 nucleotide sequence: TGTGCCAGCAGCGTAGACGGGAGATCCTACAATGAGCAGTTCTTC. Protein product: CASSVDGRSYNEQFF.

The J gene is TRBJ2-7, the V gene TRBV11-2; D is undetermined. The ends were cut back, 0 bases at V and 2 bases at J, with 5 bases in the middle. CDR1 and CDR2 from the germline V gene are SGHAT and FQNNGV. The CDR3 has 13 residues. The CDR3 protein is CASSLDGPYEQYF. CDR3 nucleotides: TGTGCCAGCAGCTTAGATGGCCCCTACGAGCAGTACTTC.

The chain uses TRBV19 and TRBJ2-7, with 8 bases fitting TRBD1. CDR1 is LNHDA, CDR2 SQIVND, per germline (reference sequence). V was pared by 7 bases and J by 8 bases, with 13 bases of the junction left unmatched. The CDR3 length is 14 residues. The CDR3 DNA reads TGTGCCAGTATATTCGGGACAGGAGATGAGAAGCAGTACTTC. Its translation is CASIFGTGDEKQYF.

The table lists this clone with a few counts. V is TRBV28 and J is TRBJ2-7, with a tentative D call TRBD2 (5 bases). The V and J ends lost 5 bases and 3 bases respectively, with 26 bases between them. The CDR3 sequence is 18 residues long. The germline CDR1 and CDR2 sequences are MDHEN and SYDVKM. The CDR3 region has the DNA TGTGCCAGCAGTGCAGGTTGGAGCTCGGCACTGGCGGGCTACGAGCAGTACTTC. It encodes CASSAGWSSALAGYEQYF.

A word on this clone: At the DNA level, this CDR3 is encoded by other sequences in the same sample as well. V gene TRBV5-1 combines with J gene TRBJ1-5; D unresolved. Germline assignment: CDR1 SGHRS and CDR2 YFSETQ. The CDR3 length is 15 residues. Trimming shortened V by 0 bases and J by 3 bases, and 10 bases separated the two germline ends. This chain's CDR3 is CASSLAGENNQPQHF. CDR3 nucleotide sequence: TGCGCCAGCAGCTTGGCGGGAGAGAACAATCAGCCCCAGCATTTT.

J is TRBJ1-6 and V is TRBV28; the D gene is possibly TRBD1 (6 bases). CDR3 length: 15 residues. In germline, CDR1 is MDHEN, CDR2 SYDVKM. V was clipped by 4 bases and J by 9 bases, with 16 bases between them. The CDR3 loop is CASSSSDRRISPLHF. The CDR3, as DNA: TGTGCCAGCAGTTCCTCCGACAGGCGAATTTCACCCCTCCACTTT.

V gene TRBV29-1 combines with J gene TRBJ2-3, with D perhaps matching TRBD2 (7 bases). Germline V gives CDR1 SQVTM, CDR2 ANQGSEA. Trimming left V 4 bases short and J 0 bases short, with 11 bases between. This CDR3 is 14 amino acids long. CDR3 nucleotide sequence: TGCAGCGTTGCGGGGGGCTCTAGCACAGATACGCAGTATTTT. Its translation is CSVAGGSSTDTQYF.

This rearrangement joins TRBV30 to TRBJ2-7, with D unresolved. The CDR3 is made up of 13 amino acids. CDR1 and CDR2 (germline): GTSNPN, SVGIG (reference sequence). Trimming removed 0 bases from V and 3 bases from J, with 9 bases in between. CDR3 sequence: CAWSVEPYYEQYF. The CDR3 region has the DNA TGTGCCTGGAGTGTCGAGCCGTACTACGAGCAGTACTTC.

The count of this clone is one. The rearrangement uses TRBV18 and TRBJ2-1; 12 positions agree with TRBD2. This CDR3 has 17 amino acids. The germline V gene encodes CDR1 KGHSH and CDR2 LQKENI. V gave up 3 bases and J gave up 8 bases; unmatched junction bases: 11. The chain's CDR3 is CASSPNALAGGDDEQFF. DNA of the CDR3: TGTGCCAGCTCACCTAATGCACTAGCGGGAGGTGACGATGAGCAGTTCTTC.

This chain joins TRBV7-2 and TRBJ1-3, with D hard to call. Trimming took off 5 bases at V and 3 bases at J, with 5 bases between the two ends. This CDR3 spans 12 amino acids. Germline V gene lookup returns CDR1 SGHTA and CDR2 FQGNSA. The DNA of the CDR3 is TGTGCCAGCAGCCGAGATGGAAACACCATATATTTT. Translating gives CASSRDGNTIYF.

The genes are TRBV28 and TRBJ2-5, with 8 bases aligning to TRBD2. The J segment lost 2 bases and the V segment lost 5 bases, leaving 10 bases of the junction unmatched. Per the germline V gene, CDR1 is MDHEN and CDR2 is SYDVKM. The CDR3 contains 16 residues. CDR3 nucleotides: TGTGCCAGCAGTACGATAGGTAGCGGGGAACAAGAGACCCAGTACTTC. Its protein is CASSTIGSGEQETQYF.

The genes are TRBV16 and TRBJ2-7; 8 bases align to TRBD1. V lost 6 bases to trimming and J lost 3 bases; unmatched junction nucleotides: 10. Germline values: CDR1 KGHSY, CDR2 FQNENV. CDR3 length equals 15 residues. The CDR3 nucleotides read TGTGCCAGCAGTCCATCGTGGGACAGGAGCTACGAGCAGTACTTC. It codes for CASSPSWDRSYEQYF.

The chain carries TRBV14 and TRBJ1-1; tentative D call: TRBD1 (5 bases). Trimming left V 0 bases short and J 11 bases short, with 10 bases between. Germline CDR1 is SGHDN and CDR2 is FVKESK. There are 12 residues in the CDR3. The CDR3 here is CASSQDGRVAFF. CDR3 bases: TGTGCCAGCAGCCAAGATGGCAGGGTGGCTTTCTTT.

J is TRBJ1-1 and V is TRBV19; 10 bases line up with TRBD1. The CDR3 has 14 residues. With V trimmed by 5 bases and J by 4 bases, 4 bases remained unmatched. Looked up from germline, CDR1 is LNHDA and CDR2 is SQIVND (reference sequence). Written as DNA, the CDR3 is TGTGCCAGTAGTTCGACAGGGGGCGGCACTGAAGCTTTCTTT. This sequence encodes CASSSTGGGTEAFF. The variable domain in full, with the rest retrieved from reference TRBV19 and TRBJ1-1, is DGGITQSPKYLFRKEGQNVTLSCEQNLNHDAMYWYRQDPGQGLRLIYYSQIVNDFQKGDIAEGYSVSREKKESFPLTVTSAQKNPTAFYLCASSSTGGGTEAFFGQGTRLTVV.

The chain carries TRBV4-2 and TRBJ1-2; 8 nucleotides align to TRBD1. CDR3 length: 17 amino acids. The V segment lost 7 bases and the J segment 0 bases; nucleotides outside the gene matches: 13. Germline lookup yields CDR1 LGHNA and CDR2 YNFKEQ. CDR3 in amino acids: CASNYETGGATNYGYTF. CDR3 sequence (DNA): TGTGCCAGCAACTACGAAACAGGGGGAGCAACTAACTATGGCTACACCTTC.

This chain uses TRBV24-1 with TRBJ2-2; D is possibly TRBD1 (7 bases). The CDR3 totals 17 residues. V lost 0 bases and J lost 6, with 16 bases in between. Looked up from germline, CDR1 is KGHDR and CDR2 is SFDVKD. The CDR3 reads CATSDLARQGGSGELFF. CDR3 nucleotide sequence: TGTGCCACCAGTGATTTGGCAAGGCAGGGGGGTTCCGGGGAGCTGTTTTTT.

The rearrangement joins TRBV7-2 to TRBJ1-5, with 8 bases fitting TRBD1. V shed 5 bases and J 2 bases; nucleotides not matched to a gene: 5. Germline loops: CDR1 SGHTA, CDR2 FQGNSA. The CDR3 has 15 residues. This CDR3 reads CASSRTGLGNQPQHF. DNA of the CDR3: TGTGCCAGCAGCCGGACAGGGCTTGGCAATCAGCCCCAGCATTTT.

This chain joins TRBV5-4 and TRBJ2-2, with 8 bases matching TRBD1. The CDR3 runs 16 residues. The V gene's germline CDR1 is SGHNT and CDR2 YYREEE (reference sequence). The J segment lost 6 bases and the V segment lost 4 bases, leaving 11 bases of the junction unmatched. In nucleotides, the CDR3 is TGTGCCAGCAGCGGGGTGCAGGGGGCAGGAGCCGGGGAGCTGTTTTTT. It encodes CASSGVQGAGAGELFF.

The chain employs TRBV29-1 and TRBJ2-5; 8 positions agree with TRBD1. CDR1 is SQVTM, CDR2 ANQGSEA, per germline. J lost 2 bases, V lost 4 bases, and 3 bases had no gene match. CDR3 size: 13 residues. CDR3 DNA: TGCAGCGTTGGGAGGACAGGGCAAGAGACCCAGTACTTC. Its translation is CSVGRTGQETQYF. Drawing the rest from reference TRBV29-1 and TRBJ2-5, the complete variable domain is SAVISQKPSRDICQRGTSLTIQCQVDSQVTMMFWYRQQPGQSLTLIATANQGSEATYESGFVIDKFPISRPNLTFSTLTVSNMSPEDSSIYLCSVGRTGQETQYFGPGTRLLVL.

The rearrangement links TRBV6-5 to TRBJ1-6; 8 bases match TRBD1. With 5 bases clipped from V and 10 bases from J, the junction kept 10 bases outside the gene matches. The germline V gene encodes CDR1 MNHEY and CDR2 SVGAGI. The CDR3 has 15 amino acids. The CDR3 region is CASSTEYRGESPLHF. The DNA for the CDR3 is TGTGCCAGCAGTACCGAATACAGGGGGGAATCACCCCTCCACTTT.

Only one count was recorded for this clone. The genes are TRBV28 and TRBJ1-2, with unresolved D. This CDR3 comprises 14 residues. With 5 bases removed from V and 5 bases from J, the gap between germline ends came to 15 bases. Germline values: CDR1 MDHEN, CDR2 SYDVKM. For the CDR3, the DNA is TGTGCCAGCAGTGATGGTGACCCGGGGTATGGCTACACCTTC. Translation gives CASSDGDPGYGYTF.

The chain links TRBV28 to TRBJ1-4, with TRBD1 as a possible D gene (6 bases). V gave up 5 bases and J gave up 8 bases, with 15 bases separating them. The CDR3 totals 14 residues. The germline V gene has CDR1 MDHEN and CDR2 SYDVKM. CDR3 sequence: CASSDHRVGEKLFF. The CDR3 coding sequence is TGTGCCAGCAGTGACCACAGGGTTGGAGAAAAACTGTTTTTT.